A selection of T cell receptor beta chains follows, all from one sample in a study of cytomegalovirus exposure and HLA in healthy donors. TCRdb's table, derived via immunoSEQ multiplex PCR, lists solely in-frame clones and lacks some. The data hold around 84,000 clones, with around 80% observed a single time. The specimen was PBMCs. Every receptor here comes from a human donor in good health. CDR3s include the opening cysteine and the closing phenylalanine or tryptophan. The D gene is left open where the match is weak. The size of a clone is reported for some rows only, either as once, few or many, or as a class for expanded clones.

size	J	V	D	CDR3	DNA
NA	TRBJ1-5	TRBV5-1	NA	CASSLEGINQPQHF	TGCGCCAGCAGCTTGGAGGGGATTAATCAGCCCCAGCATTTT
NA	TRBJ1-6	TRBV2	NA	CASSDPRQGLNF	TGTGCCAGCAGTGATCCTCGGCAGGGCCTCAACTTT
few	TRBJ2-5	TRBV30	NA	CAWSLLKATLETQYF	TGTGCCTGGAGTCTCCTGAAAGCGACCCTCGAGACCCAGTACTTC
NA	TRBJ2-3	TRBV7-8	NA	CASSPSRGDRRTDTQYF	TGTGCCAGCAGCCCCAGCAGGGGAGATAGGCGGACAGATACGCAGTATTTT
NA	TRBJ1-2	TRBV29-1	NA	CSVNPGEGYGYTF	TGCAGCGTGAATCCAGGGGAGGGTTATGGCTACACCTTC
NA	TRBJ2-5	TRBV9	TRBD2	CASSDVFRGGVETQYF	TGTGCCAGCAGCGACGTCTTTCGGGGGGGCGTAGAGACCCAGTACTTC
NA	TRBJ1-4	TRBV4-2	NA	CASSQAATNEKLFF	TGTGCCAGCAGCCAGGCAGCAACTAATGAAAAACTGTTTTTT
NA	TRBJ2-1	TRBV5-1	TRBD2	CASSSGGTINEQFF	TGCGCCAGCAGCTCGGGGGGGACTATCAATGAGCAGTTCTTC
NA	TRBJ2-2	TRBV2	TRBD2	CASRRLLAGGAGELFF	TGTGCCAGCAGGCGATTACTAGCGGGGGGGGCCGGGGAGCTGTTTTTT
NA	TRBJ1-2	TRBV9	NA	CASSTRGMYGYTF	TGTGCCAGCAGCACCAGAGGGATGTATGGCTACACCTTC
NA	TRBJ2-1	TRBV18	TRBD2	CASSPQALTGGNNEQFF	TGTGCCAGCTCACCACAGGCCCTAACGGGGGGGAACAATGAGCAGTTCTTC
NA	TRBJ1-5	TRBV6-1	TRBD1	CASRTRDRENQPQNF	TGTGCCAGCAGGACCCGGGACAGGGAGAATCAGCCCCAGAATTTT
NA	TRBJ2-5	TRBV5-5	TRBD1	CASTPWTGVGETQYF	TGTGCCAGCACCCCTTGGACAGGAGTTGGAGAGACCCAGTACTTC
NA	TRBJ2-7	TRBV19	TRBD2	CASKVEDRGGYEQYF	TGTGCCAGTAAAGTAGAAGACCGGGGGGGCTACGAGCAGTACTTC
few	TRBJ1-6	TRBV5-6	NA	CASSLIGGESPLHF	TGTGCCAGCAGCTTGATAGGGGGGGAGTCACCCCTCCACTTT
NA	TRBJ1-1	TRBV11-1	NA	CASSLSTLGGRGINTEAFF	TGTGCCAGCAGCTTATCAACCCTCGGGGGTCGCGGCATAAACACTGAAGCTTTCTTT
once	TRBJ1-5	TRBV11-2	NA	CASSLSGALNQPQHF	TGTGCCAGCAGCTTATCAGGGGCCCTCAATCAGCCCCAGCATTTT
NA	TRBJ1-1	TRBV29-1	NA	CSVEDISGAFF	TGCAGCGTTGAGGACATTAGTGGAGCTTTCTTT
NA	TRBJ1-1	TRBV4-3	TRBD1	CASSQESTGMSYGAFF	TGCGCCAGCAGCCAAGAATCGACAGGGATGTCCTACGGAGCTTTCTTT
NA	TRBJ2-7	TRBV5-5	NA	CASSFERAAYEQYF	TGTGCCAGCAGCTTTGAGCGGGCAGCCTACGAGCAGTACTTC
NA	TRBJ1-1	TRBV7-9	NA	CASSALPRNTEAFF	TGTGCCAGCAGCGCCCTCCCCAGGAACACTGAAGCTTTCTTT
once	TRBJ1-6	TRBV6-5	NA	CASKPAGFSSPLHF	TGTGCCAGCAAACCTGCGGGATTTAGTTCACCCCTCCACTTT
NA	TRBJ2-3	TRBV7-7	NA	CASSLWGREHPDTDTQYF	TGTGCTAGCAGCTTATGGGGCAGAGAGCATCCCGACACAGATACGCAGTATTTT
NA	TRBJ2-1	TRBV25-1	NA	CASRAPSSYNEQFF	TGTGCCAGCCGCGCCCCGAGCTCCTACAATGAGCAGTTCTTC
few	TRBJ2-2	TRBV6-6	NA	CASSYTTHRVGELFF	TGTGCCAGCAGTTATACTACGCATCGTGTCGGGGAGCTGTTTTTT
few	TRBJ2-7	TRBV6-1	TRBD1	CASCTGVLAYEQYF	TGTGCCAGTTGTACAGGGGTCCTTGCCTACGAGCAGTACTTC
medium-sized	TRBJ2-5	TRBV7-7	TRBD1	CASSLRQGSIQETQYF	TGTGCCAGCAGCTTACGACAGGGCTCGATCCAAGAGACCCAGTACTTC
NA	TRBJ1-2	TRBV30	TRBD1	CAWVRGYGGYTF	TGTGCCTGGGTCAGGGGGTATGGGGGCTACACCTTC
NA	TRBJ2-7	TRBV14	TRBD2	CASSQGPSLAGGRTRSYEQYF	TGTGCCAGCAGCCAAGGTCCCTCTCTAGCGGGGGGACGAACGCGCTCCTACGAGCAGTACTTC
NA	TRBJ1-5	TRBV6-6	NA	CASSLNSLNQPQHF	TGTGCCAGCAGTTTGAACAGCCTCAATCAGCCCCAGCATTTT
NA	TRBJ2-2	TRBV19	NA	CASSIYTGELFF	TGTGCCAGTAGTATTTATACCGGGGAGCTGTTTTTT
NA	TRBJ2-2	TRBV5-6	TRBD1	CASSLRGRGHAGELFF	TGTGCCAGCAGCTTGCGGGGCAGGGGGCACGCCGGGGAGCTGTTTTTT
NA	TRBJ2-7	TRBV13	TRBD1	CASSWPGQGSEQYF	TGTGCCAGCAGCTGGCCGGGACAGGGCTCCGAGCAGTACTTC
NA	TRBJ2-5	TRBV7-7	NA	CASTEGPGTETQYF	TGTGCTAGCACGGAGGGGCCAGGGACGGAGACCCAGTACTTC
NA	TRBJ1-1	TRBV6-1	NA	CASSGLDTLDGTEAFF	TGTGCCAGCAGTGGATTAGACACGTTGGATGGCACTGAAGCTTTCTTT
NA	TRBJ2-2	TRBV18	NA	CASSPPLAGTGELFF	TGTGCCAGCTCACCACCTTTGGCGGGGACCGGGGAGCTGTTTTTT
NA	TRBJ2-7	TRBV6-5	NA	CASSYSKSSGEQYF	TGTGCCAGCAGTTACTCGAAATCATCAGGCGAGCAGTACTTC
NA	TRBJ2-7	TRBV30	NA	CAWSFRQAEQYF	TGTGCCTGGAGCTTCCGCCAAGCCGAGCAGTACTTC
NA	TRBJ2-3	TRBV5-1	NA	CASSLQWGRTDTQYF	TGCGCCAGCAGCTTGCAGTGGGGCCGCACAGATACGCAGTATTTT
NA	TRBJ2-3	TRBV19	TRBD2	CASALGAGGWDTQYF	TGTGCCAGTGCCCTTGGGGCGGGGGGCTGGGATACGCAGTATTTT
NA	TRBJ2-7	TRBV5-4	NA	CASSSDTTYEQYF	TGTGCCAGCAGCTCGGACACGACCTACGAGCAGTACTTC
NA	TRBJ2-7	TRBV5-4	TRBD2	CASSLRAGGSYEQYF	TGTGCCAGCAGCTTGCGTGCGGGGGGATCCTACGAGCAGTACTTC
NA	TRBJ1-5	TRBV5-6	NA	CASSLGGPGQPQHF	TGTGCCAGCAGCTTGGGGGGGCCCGGGCAGCCCCAGCATTTT
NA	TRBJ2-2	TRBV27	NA	CATGTPNTGELFF	TGTGCCACGGGGACACCTAACACCGGGGAGCTGTTTTTT
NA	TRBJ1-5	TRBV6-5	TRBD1	CASSRDRDYQPQHF	TGTGCCAGCAGCCGAGACAGGGATTATCAGCCCCAGCATTTT
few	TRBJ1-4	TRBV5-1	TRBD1	CASSLGTGGEKLFF	TGCGCCAGCAGCCTCGGGACAGGGGGTGAAAAACTGTTTTTT
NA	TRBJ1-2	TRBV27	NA	CASSLSRDKLDGYTF	TGTGCCAGCAGTTTATCCCGGGACAAGTTAGATGGCTACACCTTC
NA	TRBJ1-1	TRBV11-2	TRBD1	CASSEDRVRGEAFF	TGTGCCAGCAGCGAAGACAGGGTGAGAGGTGAAGCTTTCTTT
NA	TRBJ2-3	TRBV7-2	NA	CASSNRRGNTDTQYF	TGTGCCAGCAGCAACCGCCGAGGCAACACAGATACGCAGTATTTT
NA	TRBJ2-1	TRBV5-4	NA	CASSQRGPAGYNEQFF	TGTGCCAGCAGCCAAAGGGGTCCGGCCGGATACAATGAGCAGTTCTTC
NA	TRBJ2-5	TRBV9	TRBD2	CASSASGLAGIGGETQYF	TGTGCCAGCAGCGCATCAGGACTAGCGGGAATCGGCGGGGAGACCCAGTACTTC
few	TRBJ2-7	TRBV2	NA	CASSVRGSGGEQYF	TGTGCCAGCAGTGTACGGGGGAGCGGAGGTGAGCAGTACTTC
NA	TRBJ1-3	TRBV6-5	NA	CASSYLAGEDTIYF	TGTGCCAGCAGTTATTTGGCGGGGGAGGACACCATATATTTT
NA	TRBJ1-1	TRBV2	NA	CASSGDSWNTEAFF	TGTGCCAGCAGTGGAGACAGTTGGAACACTGAAGCTTTCTTT
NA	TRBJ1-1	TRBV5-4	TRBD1	CASSQGARTEAFF	TGTGCCAGCAGCCAGGGGGCCCGGACTGAAGCTTTCTTT
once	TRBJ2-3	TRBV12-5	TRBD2	CASGLLRGDLVDTQYF	TGTGCTAGTGGTTTGCTTCGGGGGGATCTAGTGGATACGCAGTATTTT
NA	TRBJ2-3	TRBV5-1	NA	CASSLGDTDTQYF	TGCGCCAGCAGCTTGGGAGACACAGATACGCAGTATTTT
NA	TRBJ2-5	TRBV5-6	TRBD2	CASSSQRGVRQETQYF	TGTGCCAGCAGTTCACAACGGGGGGTCCGCCAAGAGACCCAGTACTTC
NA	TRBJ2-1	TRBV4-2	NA	CASSQDFQSAYNEQFF	TGTGCCAGCAGCCAGGACTTTCAGTCCGCCTACAATGAGCAGTTCTTC